This T cell receptor beta chain derives from a study of T cell changes during pregnancy in multiple sclerosis. This clone was seen just once. Libraries were prepared by immunoSEQ multiplex PCR; TCRdb keeps only in-frame clonotypes and omits some of them. This repertoire shows about 52,000 clones, 85% to 95% found once; its top ten account for roughly 0.25%. This sequence was found in a female donor with multiple sclerosis, enrolled in a pregnancy study. Sample: CD4+ T cells from peripheral blood mononuclear cells, taken in the third trimester of pregnancy.

The CDR3 protein is CASSRDRVYEQYF. CDR3 DNA sequence: TGTGCCAGCAGCCGGGACAGGGTCTACGAGCAGTACTTC. The rearrangement uses TRBV6-6 and TRBJ2-7, with 9 bases that match TRBD1. Germline-derived CDR1 and CDR2 are MNHNY and SVGAGI (reference sequence). The J segment lost 3 bases and the V segment lost 6 bases, leaving 3 bases of the junction unmatched. This CDR3 is built from 13 residues.